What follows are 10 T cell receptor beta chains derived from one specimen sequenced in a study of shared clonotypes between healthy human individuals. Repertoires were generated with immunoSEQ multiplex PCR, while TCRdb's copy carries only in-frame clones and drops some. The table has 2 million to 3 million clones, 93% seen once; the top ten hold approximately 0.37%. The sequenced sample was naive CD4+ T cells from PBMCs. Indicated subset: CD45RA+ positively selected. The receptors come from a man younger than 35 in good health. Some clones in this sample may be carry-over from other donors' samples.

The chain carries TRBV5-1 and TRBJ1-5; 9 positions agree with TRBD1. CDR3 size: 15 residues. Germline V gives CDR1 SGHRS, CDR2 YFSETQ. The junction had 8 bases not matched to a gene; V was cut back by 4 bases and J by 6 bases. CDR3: CASSTTGGIGQPQHF. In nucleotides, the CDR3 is TGCGCCAGCAGCACGACAGGGGGTATTGGTCAGCCCCAGCATTTT. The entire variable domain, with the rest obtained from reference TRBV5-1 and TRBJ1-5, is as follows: KAGVTQTPRYLIKTRGQQVTLSCSPISGHRSVSWYQQTPGQGLQFLFEYFSETQRNKGNFPGRFSGRQFSNSRSEMNVSTLELGDSALYLCASSTTGGIGQPQHFGDGTRLSIL.

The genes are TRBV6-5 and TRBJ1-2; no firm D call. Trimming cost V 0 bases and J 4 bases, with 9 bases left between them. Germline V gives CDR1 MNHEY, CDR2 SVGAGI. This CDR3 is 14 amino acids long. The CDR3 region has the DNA TGTGCCAGCAGTTACTCGACTTTTGGCTATGGCTACACCTTC. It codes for CASSYSTFGYGYTF.

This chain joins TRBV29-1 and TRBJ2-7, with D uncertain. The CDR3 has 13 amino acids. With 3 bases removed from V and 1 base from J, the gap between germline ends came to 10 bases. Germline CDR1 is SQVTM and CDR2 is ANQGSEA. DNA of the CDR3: TGCAGCGTTGATTTGCTAGGGTCCTACGAGCAGTACTTC. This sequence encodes CSVDLLGSYEQYF.

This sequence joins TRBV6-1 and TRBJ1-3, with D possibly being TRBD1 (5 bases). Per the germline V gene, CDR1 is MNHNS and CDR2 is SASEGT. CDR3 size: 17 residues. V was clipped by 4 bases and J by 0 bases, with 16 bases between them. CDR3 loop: CASSGFFGGISGNTIYF. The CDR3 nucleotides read TGTGCCAGCAGTGGTTTCTTCGGGGGTATCTCTGGAAACACCATATATTTT.

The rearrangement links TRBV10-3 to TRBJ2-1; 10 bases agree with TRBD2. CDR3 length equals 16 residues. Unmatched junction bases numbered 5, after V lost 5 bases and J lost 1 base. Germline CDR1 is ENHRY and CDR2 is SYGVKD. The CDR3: CAISPGLAQSYNEQFF. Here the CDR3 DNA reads TGTGCCATCAGTCCGGGACTAGCGCAATCCTACAATGAGCAGTTCTTC.

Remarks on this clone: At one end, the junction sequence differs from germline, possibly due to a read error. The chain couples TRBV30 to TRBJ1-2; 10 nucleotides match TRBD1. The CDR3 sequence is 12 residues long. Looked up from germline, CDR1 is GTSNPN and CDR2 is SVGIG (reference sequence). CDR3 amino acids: CAWSIGTGAFNF. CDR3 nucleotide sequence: TGTGCCTGGAGTATTGGGACAGGGGCCTTCAACTTC.

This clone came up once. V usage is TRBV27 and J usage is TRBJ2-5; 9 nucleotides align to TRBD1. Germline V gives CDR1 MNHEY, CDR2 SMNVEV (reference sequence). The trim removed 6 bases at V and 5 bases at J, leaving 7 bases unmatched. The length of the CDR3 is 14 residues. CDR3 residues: CASRGTGRGETQYF. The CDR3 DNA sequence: TGTGCCAGCAGGGGGACAGGGCGAGGGGAGACCCAGTACTTC.

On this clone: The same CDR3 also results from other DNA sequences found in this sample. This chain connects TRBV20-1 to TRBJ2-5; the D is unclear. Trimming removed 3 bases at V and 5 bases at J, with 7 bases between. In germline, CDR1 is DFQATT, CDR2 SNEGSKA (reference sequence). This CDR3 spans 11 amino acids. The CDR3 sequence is CSARVGETQYF. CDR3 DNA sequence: TGCAGTGCTAGGGTGGGGGAGACCCAGTACTTC.

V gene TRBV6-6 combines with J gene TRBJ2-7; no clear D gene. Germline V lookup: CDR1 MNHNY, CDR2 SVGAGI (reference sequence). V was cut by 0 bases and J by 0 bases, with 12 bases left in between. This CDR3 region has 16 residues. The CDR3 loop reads CASSYSRPDSSYEQYF. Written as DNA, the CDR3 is TGTGCCAGCAGTTACTCGAGGCCAGATAGCTCCTACGAGCAGTACTTC.

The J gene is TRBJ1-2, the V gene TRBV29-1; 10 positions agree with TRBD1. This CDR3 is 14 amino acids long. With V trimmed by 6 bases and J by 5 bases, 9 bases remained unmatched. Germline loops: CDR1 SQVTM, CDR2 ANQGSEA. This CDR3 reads CSVTGTGAGYGYTF. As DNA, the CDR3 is TGCAGCGTGACTGGGACAGGGGCGGGATATGGCTACACCTTC.